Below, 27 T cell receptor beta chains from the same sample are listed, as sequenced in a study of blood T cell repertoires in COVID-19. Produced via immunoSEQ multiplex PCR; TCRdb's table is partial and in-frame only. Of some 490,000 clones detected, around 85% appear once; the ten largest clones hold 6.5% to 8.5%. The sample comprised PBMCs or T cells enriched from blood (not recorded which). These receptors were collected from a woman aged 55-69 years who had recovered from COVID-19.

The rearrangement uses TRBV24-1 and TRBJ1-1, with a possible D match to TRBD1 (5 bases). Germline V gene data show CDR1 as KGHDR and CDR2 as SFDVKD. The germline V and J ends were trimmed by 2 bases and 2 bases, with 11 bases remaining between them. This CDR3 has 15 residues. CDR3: CATSDSRAFNTEAFF. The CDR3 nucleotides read TGTGCCACCAGTGATTCCAGGGCTTTCAACACTGAAGCTTTCTTT.

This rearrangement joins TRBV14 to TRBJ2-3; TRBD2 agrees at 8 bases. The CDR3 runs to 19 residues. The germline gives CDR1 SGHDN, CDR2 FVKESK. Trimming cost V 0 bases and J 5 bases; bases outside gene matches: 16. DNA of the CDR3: TGTGCCAGCAGCCAAGATTCGTATGGACGGGGGGGCCTTATAGATACGCAGTATTTT. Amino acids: CASSQDSYGRGGLIDTQYF.

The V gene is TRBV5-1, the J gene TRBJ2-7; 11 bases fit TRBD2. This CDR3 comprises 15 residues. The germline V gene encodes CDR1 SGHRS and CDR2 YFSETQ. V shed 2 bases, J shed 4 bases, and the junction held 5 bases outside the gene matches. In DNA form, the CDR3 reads TGCGCCAGCAGCTTAGGATCTAGCGGGGGGTACGAGCAGTACTTC. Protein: CASSLGSSGGYEQYF.

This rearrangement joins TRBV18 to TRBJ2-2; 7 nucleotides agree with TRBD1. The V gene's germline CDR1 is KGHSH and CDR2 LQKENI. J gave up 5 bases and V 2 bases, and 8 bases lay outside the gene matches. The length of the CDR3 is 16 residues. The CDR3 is CASSPYEGAITGELFF. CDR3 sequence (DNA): TGTGCCAGCTCACCATACGAGGGGGCTATAACCGGGGAGCTGTTTTTT.

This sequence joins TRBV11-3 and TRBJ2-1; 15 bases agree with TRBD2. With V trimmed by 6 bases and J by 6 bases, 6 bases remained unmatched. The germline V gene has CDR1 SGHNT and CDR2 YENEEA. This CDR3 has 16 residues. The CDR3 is CASSSGLAGGINEQFF. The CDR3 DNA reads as TGTGCCAGCAGTTCGGGACTAGCGGGGGGCATCAATGAGCAGTTCTTC.

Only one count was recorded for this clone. CDR3 nucleotides: TGCAGCGTTCCCTCCCGACCGGGACAGCCGTACTATGGCTACACCTTC. This sequence encodes CSVPSRPGQPYYGYTF. The chain joins TRBV29-1 to TRBJ1-2, with TRBD1 identical over 7 bases. V lost 5 bases and J lost 3; bases outside the gene matches: 15. The germline V gene has CDR1 SQVTM and CDR2 ANQGSEA. This CDR3 region has 16 residues.

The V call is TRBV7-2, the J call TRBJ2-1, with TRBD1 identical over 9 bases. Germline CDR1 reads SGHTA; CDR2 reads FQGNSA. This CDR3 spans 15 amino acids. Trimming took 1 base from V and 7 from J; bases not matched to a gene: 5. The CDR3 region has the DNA TGTGCCAGCAGCTTAGGTACAGGGGGCTGGAATGAGCAGTTCTTC. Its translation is CASSLGTGGWNEQFF.

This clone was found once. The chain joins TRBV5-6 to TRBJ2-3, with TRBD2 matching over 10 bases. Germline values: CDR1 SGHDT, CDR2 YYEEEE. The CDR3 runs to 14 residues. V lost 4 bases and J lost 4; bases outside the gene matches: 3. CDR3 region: CASSKAGGADTQYF. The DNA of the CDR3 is TGTGCCAGCAGCAAAGCGGGGGGGGCAGATACGCAGTATTTT. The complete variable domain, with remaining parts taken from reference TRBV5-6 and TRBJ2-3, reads DAGVTQSPTHLIKTRGQQVTLRCSPKSGHDTVSWYQQALGQGPQFIFQYYEEEERQRGNFPDRFSGHQFPNYSSELNVNALLLGDSALYLCASSKAGGADTQYFGPGTRLTVL.

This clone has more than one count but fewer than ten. CDR3 region: CASSRGPQGTGANVLTF. CDR3 DNA: TGTGCCAGCAGCCGAGGACCCCAGGGAACCGGGGCCAACGTCCTGACTTTC. The chain combines TRBV5-4 with TRBJ2-6, with D perhaps matching TRBD1 (5 bases). Germline V lookup: CDR1 SGHNT, CDR2 YYREEE (reference sequence). This CDR3 contains 17 residues. Trimming cost V 4 bases and J 4 bases, with 18 bases left between them.

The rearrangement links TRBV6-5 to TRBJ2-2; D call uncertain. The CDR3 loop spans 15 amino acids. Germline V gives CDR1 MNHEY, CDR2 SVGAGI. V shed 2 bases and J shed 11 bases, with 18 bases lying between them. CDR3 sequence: CASSYESPNVGELFF. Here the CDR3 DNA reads TGTGCCAGCAGTTACGAAAGCCCTAACGTGGGCGAGCTGTTTTTT.

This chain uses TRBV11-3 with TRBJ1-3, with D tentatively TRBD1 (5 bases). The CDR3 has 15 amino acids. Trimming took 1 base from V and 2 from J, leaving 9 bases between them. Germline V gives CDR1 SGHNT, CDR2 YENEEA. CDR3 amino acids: CASSLGGGAGNTIYF. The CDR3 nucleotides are TGTGCCAGCAGCTTAGGAGGAGGGGCTGGAAACACCATATATTTT.

The CDR3 DNA is TGTGCCAGCAGTGAAGACGGTGTCACTGAAGCTTTCTTT. Translation: CASSEDGVTEAFF. The chain combines TRBV2 with TRBJ1-1; no clear D. This CDR3 spans 13 amino acids. CDR1 SNHLY and CDR2 FYNNEI come from the germline V gene. The ends were cut back, 1 base at V and 4 bases at J, with 7 bases in the middle.

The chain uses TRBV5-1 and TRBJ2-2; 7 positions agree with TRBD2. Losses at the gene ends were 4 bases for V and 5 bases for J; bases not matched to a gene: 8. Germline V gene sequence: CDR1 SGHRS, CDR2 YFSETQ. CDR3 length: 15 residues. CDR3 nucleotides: TGCGCCAGCAGCCGTACAAGGGAGGGGACCGGGGAGCTGTTTTTT. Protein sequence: CASSRTREGTGELFF.

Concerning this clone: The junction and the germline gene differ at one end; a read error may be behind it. The CDR3 bases are TGTGCTAGCAGCCCTGGGGGGGCCCGCTACAATGAGCAGTTCTTC. Its protein is CASSPGGARYNEQFF. This sequence joins TRBV7-7 and TRBJ2-1; D might be TRBD2 (7 bases). The V gene's germline CDR1 is SSHAT and CDR2 FNYEAQ (reference sequence). CDR3 length equals 15 residues.

CDR3 residues: CASSYGLGGANVLTF. The CDR3 DNA reads as TGTGCCAGCAGTTACGGGCTTGGTGGGGCCAACGTCCTGACTTTC. J is TRBJ2-6 and V is TRBV6-5; D unresolved. Germline CDR1 reads MNHEY; CDR2 reads SVGAGI. The CDR3 is 15 residues long. The V end was cut by 2 bases, the J end by 3 bases, with 8 bases between.

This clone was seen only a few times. For the CDR3, the DNA is TGTGCCAGCTCACGACTAGGGAGAGAGACCCAGTACTTC. Amino acids: CASSRLGRETQYF. V usage is TRBV18 and J usage is TRBJ2-5; tentatively, D is TRBD2 (6 bases). V shed 4 bases and J shed 4 bases, with 10 bases lying between them. The CDR3 loop spans 13 amino acids. Per germline, CDR1 KGHSH and CDR2 LQKENI.

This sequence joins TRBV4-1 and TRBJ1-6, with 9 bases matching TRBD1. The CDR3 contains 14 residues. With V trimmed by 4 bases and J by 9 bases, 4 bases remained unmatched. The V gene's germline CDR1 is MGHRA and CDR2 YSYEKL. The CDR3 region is CASSPGQGISPLHF. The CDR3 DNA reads TGCGCCAGCAGCCCGGGACAGGGAATTTCACCCCTCCACTTT.

CDR3 nucleotides: TGCGCCAGCAGCGATGGGGGACAGGGTAAAAACATTCAGTACTTC. It specifies CASSDGGQGKNIQYF. This chain joins TRBV5-1 and TRBJ2-4; TRBD1 matches at 9 bases. The trim removed 4 bases at V and 4 bases at J, leaving 6 bases unmatched. This CDR3 comprises 15 residues. Germline V gene lookup returns CDR1 SGHRS and CDR2 YFSETQ.

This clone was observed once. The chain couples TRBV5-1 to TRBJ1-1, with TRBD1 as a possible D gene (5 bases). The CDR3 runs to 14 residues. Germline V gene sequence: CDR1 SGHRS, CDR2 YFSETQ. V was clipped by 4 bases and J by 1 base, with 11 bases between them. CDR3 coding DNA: TGCGCCAGCAGCCATCTGGGGGGGAACACTGAAGCTTTCTTT. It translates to CASSHLGGNTEAFF.

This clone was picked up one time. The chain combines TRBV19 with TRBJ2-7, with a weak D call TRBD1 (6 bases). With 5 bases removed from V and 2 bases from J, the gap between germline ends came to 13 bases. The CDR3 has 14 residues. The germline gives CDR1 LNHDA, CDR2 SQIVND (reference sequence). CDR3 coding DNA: TGTGCCAGTAGTGACCAGGGGAGAACCTACGAGCAGTACTTC. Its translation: CASSDQGRTYEQYF. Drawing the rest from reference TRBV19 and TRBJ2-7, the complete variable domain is DGGITQSPKYLFRKEGQNVTLSCEQNLNHDAMYWYRQDPGQGLRLIYYSQIVNDFQKGDIAEGYSVSREKKESFPLTVTSAQKNPTAFYLCASSDQGRTYEQYFGPGTRLTVT.

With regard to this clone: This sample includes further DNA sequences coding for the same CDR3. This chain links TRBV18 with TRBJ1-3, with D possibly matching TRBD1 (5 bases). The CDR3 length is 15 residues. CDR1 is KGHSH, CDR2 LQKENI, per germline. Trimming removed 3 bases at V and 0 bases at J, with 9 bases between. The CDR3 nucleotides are TGTGCCAGCTCACCTGGGGCTTCCTCTGGAAACACCATATATTTT. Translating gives CASSPGASSGNTIYF.

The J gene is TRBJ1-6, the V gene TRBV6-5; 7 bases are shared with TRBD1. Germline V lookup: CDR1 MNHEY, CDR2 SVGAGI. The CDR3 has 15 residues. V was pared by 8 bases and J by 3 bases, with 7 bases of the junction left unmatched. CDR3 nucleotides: TGTGCCAGCCAGTATGGGACAGACTATAATTCACCCCTCCACTTT. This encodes CASQYGTDYNSPLHF.

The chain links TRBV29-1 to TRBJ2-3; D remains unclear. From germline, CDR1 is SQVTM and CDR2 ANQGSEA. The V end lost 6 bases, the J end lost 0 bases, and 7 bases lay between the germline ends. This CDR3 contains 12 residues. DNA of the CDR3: TGCAGCGTCGACTTTAGCACAGATACGCAGTATTTT. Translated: CSVDFSTDTQYF.

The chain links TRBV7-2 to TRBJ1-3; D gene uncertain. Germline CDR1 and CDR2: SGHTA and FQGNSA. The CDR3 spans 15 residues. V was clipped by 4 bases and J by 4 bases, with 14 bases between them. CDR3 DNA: TGTGCCAGCAGCTCAGCCGTCAGTGTGGGAAACACCATATATTTT. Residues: CASSSAVSVGNTIYF.

The chain's CDR3 is CSANPGGSSYNEQFF. CDR3 DNA sequence: TGCAGCGCAAATCCGGGGGGAAGCTCCTACAATGAGCAGTTCTTC. The V and J genes are TRBV29-1 and TRBJ2-1; 7 nucleotides match TRBD2. The germline gives CDR1 SQVTM, CDR2 ANQGSEA. V dropped 7 bases and J dropped 0; count of bases not matched to a gene: 9. The CDR3 contains 15 residues.

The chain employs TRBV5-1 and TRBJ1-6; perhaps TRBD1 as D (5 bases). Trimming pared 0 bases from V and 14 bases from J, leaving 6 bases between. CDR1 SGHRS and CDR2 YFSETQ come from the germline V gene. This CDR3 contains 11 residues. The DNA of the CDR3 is TGCGCCAGCAGCTTGGGGGGCACCCTCCACTTT. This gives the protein CASSLGGTLHF.

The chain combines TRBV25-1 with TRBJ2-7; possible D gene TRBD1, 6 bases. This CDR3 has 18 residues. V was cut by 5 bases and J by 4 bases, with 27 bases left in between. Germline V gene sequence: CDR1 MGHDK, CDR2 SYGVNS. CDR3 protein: CASSLQGWGRKKKYEQYF. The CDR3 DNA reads TGTGCCAGCAGTCTCCAAGGTTGGGGGCGTAAAAAGAAATACGAGCAGTACTTC.